These 14 T cell receptor beta chains originate from one sample sequenced in a study of tumor-infiltrating lymphocytes in primary liver carcinoma. TCR beta cDNA came from approximately 490 ng total RNA, primed with a constant-region primer. The TCR beta library was amplified through three nested multiplex PCR rounds in a modified ARM-PCR procedure. The first two PCR rounds used TRBV1-TRBV30 forward primers with a C-beta reverse primer, approximately 11 cycles each. TCRdb processed the multiplex PCR reads anew with MiXCR; each CDR3 protein has one entry. The sample holds 110,000 or so distinct CDR3 sequences, roughly 80% seen once. Extraction of RNA together with DNA used 20-30 mg of unsorted bulk tissue. Sequenced material: liver tumor tissue from sampling region 3. Subset: tumor region T3, left-lateral pole. Source of these receptors: a man aged 35 to 55 with primary liver carcinoma and hepatitis B virus infection.

Concerning this clonotype: One end of the junction fails to match germline, which may point to a read error. The rearrangement links TRBV5-6 to TRBJ2-5; TRBD2 matches 7 bases. CDR3 length: 14 residues. The V gene's germline CDR1 is SGHDT and CDR2 YYEEEE. The CDR3 nucleotides read TGTGCCGGCAGCTTGGAGACTAGCCACGAGACCCAGTACTTC. Translating gives CAGSLETSHETQYF.

As for this clonotype: A read error may produce the germline difference seen at one junction end. The rearrangement uses TRBV28 and TRBJ2-5; either TRBD1 or TRBD2 may supply D (5 bases each). Per the germline V gene, CDR1 is MDHEN and CDR2 is SYDVKM. The CDR3 totals 14 residues. CDR3 residues: CAISRDDGQETQYF. In DNA, the CDR3 is TGTGCCATCAGTCGGGACGATGGGCAAGAGACCCAGTACTTC. Drawing the rest from reference TRBV28 and TRBJ2-5, the complete variable domain is DVKVTQSSRYLVKRTGEKVFLECVQDMDHENMFWYRQDPGLGLRLIYFSYDVKMKEKGDIPEGYSVSREKKERFSLILESASTNQTSMYLCAISRDDGQETQYFGPGTRLLVL.

As concerns this clonotype: The conserved phenylalanine or tryptophan is not found at the CDR3 terminus, so this likely reflects a read error. This chain joins TRBV10-3 and TRBJ2-5, with 7 bases that match TRBD1. Germline CDR1 and CDR2: ENHRY and SYGVKD. The CDR3 totals 14 residues. Written as DNA, the CDR3 is TGTGGCATCAGTGCGACAGGGTTGGGAGAGACCCAGTACATC. Translating it yields CGISATGLGETQYI.

A few counts support this clonotype. The V call is TRBV20-1, the J call TRBJ2-3; a weak D match, TRBD1 (6 bases). The CDR3 spans 15 residues. Trimming took 0 bases from V and 1 from J, leaving 11 bases between them. Germline V lookup: CDR1 DFQATT, CDR2 SNEGSKA (reference sequence). The CDR3 nucleotides read TGCAGTGCTAGAGATTACAGGGCAGGCACAGATACGCAGTATTTT. Translating gives CSARDYRAGTDTQYF.

The J gene is TRBJ1-2, the V gene TRBV6-1; 9 bases are a match to TRBD1. V was clipped by 7 bases and J by 8 bases; unmatched bases: 14. The germline V gene has CDR1 MNHNS and CDR2 SASEGT. This CDR3 is built from 15 residues. CDR3 in DNA: TGTGCCAGCATAGATTCCGGGACAGGGCCTGACGGCTACACCTTC. It specifies CASIDSGTGPDGYTF.

Turning to this clonotype: The conserved phenylalanine or tryptophan is not found at the CDR3 terminus, so this likely reflects a read error. The rearrangement links TRBV11-1 to TRBJ2-5; 11 bases are a match to TRBD2. Looked up from germline, CDR1 is SGHAT and CDR2 is FQDESV (reference sequence). CDR3 length: 15 residues. This chain's CDR3 is CASTLTGLAGETQYI. CDR3 coding DNA: TGTGCTAGCACCCTCACTGGACTAGCGGGAGAGACCCAGTACATC.

The chain is built from TRBV12-3 or TRBV12-4 and TRBJ2-5, with a possible D match to TRBD2 (5 bases). This CDR3 is built from 13 residues. The V end was cut by 3 bases, the J end by 5 bases, with 10 bases between. The CDR3 DNA reads as TGTGCCAGCAGTTTTTCGGAGGTGGAGACCCAGTACTTC. As protein: CASSFSEVETQYF.

The chain uses TRBV10-3 and TRBJ2-7; D may correspond to TRBD1 or TRBD2 (5 bases each). CDR3 length: 16 amino acids. V was pared by 0 bases and J by 3 bases, with 15 bases between. The germline V gene has CDR1 ENHRY and CDR2 SYGVKD. The CDR3, as DNA: TGTGCCATCAGTGAGTCTAGGATAGAGGGGCTCTACGAGCAGTACTTC. It yields the protein CAISESRIEGLYEQYF.

This sequence joins TRBV11-1 and TRBJ2-3; D is tentatively TRBD1 or TRBD2 (5 bases each). Trimming pared 4 bases from V and 5 bases from J, leaving 28 bases between. Looked up from germline, CDR1 is SGHAT and CDR2 is FQDESV (reference sequence). The CDR3 covers 19 residues. CDR3 sequence (DNA): TGTGCCAGCAGCTCTGGGGGATACTCTGTTGGAGCCCGCATAGATACGCAGTATTTT. It is translated as CASSSGGYSVGARIDTQYF.

This clonotype was seen many times. V gene TRBV5-1 combines with J gene TRBJ1-1; 7 nucleotides line up with TRBD1. Germline assignment: CDR1 SGHRS and CDR2 YFSETQ. Unmatched junction bases numbered 7, after V lost 4 bases and J lost 1 base. The length of the CDR3 is 15 residues. CDR3 coding DNA: TGCGCCAGCAGCAAGAGGGGACAGCAGAACACTGAAGCTTTCTTT. Translation: CASSKRGQQNTEAFF.

A note on this clonotype: One end of the junction is discordant with germline, which a read error may explain. The chain combines TRBV4-3 with TRBJ1-1; D unresolved. CDR3 length equals 15 residues. Germline V gene sequence: CDR1 LGHNA, CDR2 YSLEER. The CDR3 region has the DNA TGCGACAGCAGCCAAGAGTTCGGGAAAAGAACTGAAGCTATCTTT. Translated, it gives CDSSQEFGKRTEAIF.

This chain connects TRBV28 to TRBJ1-5; D might be TRBD1 (5 bases). The germline V gene encodes CDR1 MDHEN and CDR2 SYDVKM. The CDR3 runs to 15 residues. This CDR3 reads CATSLGVYSNQPQHF. DNA of the CDR3: TGTGCTACCAGCCTAGGGGTTTATAGCAATCAGCCCCAGCATTTT.

In the case of this clonotype: At one of its ends the junction is not consistent with the germline gene, which may arise from a read error. The chain uses TRBV7-9 and TRBJ1-4; a possible D gene is TRBD1 (6 bases). This CDR3 contains 13 residues. Looked up from germline, CDR1 is SEHNR and CDR2 is FQNEAQ (reference sequence). In DNA form, the CDR3 reads TGTGTCAGCACGTGTACAGGGAGGGAAAAACTGTTTTTT. This codes for CVSTCTGREKLFF.

With regard to this clonotype: The junction and the germline gene differ at one end; a read error may be behind it. V is TRBV11-3 and J is TRBJ2-3; 9 bases are shared with TRBD2. The CDR3 covers 16 residues. Germline V gene data show CDR1 as SGHNT and CDR2 as YENEEA. The CDR3 region is CTSSGRPAGGVDTQYF. The CDR3 bases are TGTACCAGCAGCGGCAGGCCGGCGGGAGGGGTGGATACGCAGTATTTC.